This TCR beta chain was recorded in a study of cytomegalovirus exposure and HLA in healthy donors. The length of the CDR3 is 12 residues. Trimming cost V 1 base and J 3 bases, with 4 bases left between them. The germline V gene encodes CDR1 WNHNN and CDR2 SYGVQD (reference sequence). PCR amplification relied on 60 Vbeta primers (plus 13 Jbeta primers). TCRdb's copy holds only in-frame clones and misses some; the assay was immunoSEQ multiplex PCR. Altogether about 130,000 clones are present, about 84% being singletons, with the ten largest covering approximately 4%. Donors were ostensibly healthy at sampling, although undocumented immune exposures were probable.

The chain has TRBV10-1 and TRBJ2-7; the D is unclear. The TCR originated in a man between 18 and 35 years old in good health and CMV-seropositive. The sequenced material came from PBMCs. CDR3 protein: CASSEYGYEQYF. CDR3 sequence (DNA): TGCGCCAGCAGTGAGTACGGCTACGAGCAGTACTTC.